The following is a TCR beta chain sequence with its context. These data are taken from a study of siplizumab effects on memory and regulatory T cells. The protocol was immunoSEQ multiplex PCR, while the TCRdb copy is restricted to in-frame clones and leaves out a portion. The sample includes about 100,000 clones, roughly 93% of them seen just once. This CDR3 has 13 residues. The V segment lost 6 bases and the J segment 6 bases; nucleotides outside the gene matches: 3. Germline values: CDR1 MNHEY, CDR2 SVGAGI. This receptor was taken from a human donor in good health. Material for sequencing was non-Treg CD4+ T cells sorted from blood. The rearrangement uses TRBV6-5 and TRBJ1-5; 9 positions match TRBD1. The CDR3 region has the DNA TGTGCCAGCAGGGGACAGGGACGTCAGCCCCAGCATTTT. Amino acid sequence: CASRGQGRQPQHF.